The 21 T cell receptor beta chains presented below share a single source sample, sequenced in a study of shared clonotypes between healthy human individuals. The method was immunoSEQ multiplex PCR; TCRdb's version includes in-frame clones alone and lacks a portion of them. Of 2 million to 2.5 million clones listed, just over 90% were seen once; the top ten hold 0.39%. Specimen: naive CD4+ T cells from PBMCs. Regarding subset: CD45RA+ positively selected. Source of these receptors: a man between 18 and 29 years old in good health. Some clones in this sample may be carry-over from other donors' samples.

The genes are TRBV10-3 and TRBJ1-1; D uncertain. Germline V gives CDR1 ENHRY, CDR2 SYGVKD. The CDR3 sequence is 16 residues long. V lost 4 bases, J lost 4 bases, and 19 bases lay in between. Written as DNA, the CDR3 is TGTGCCATCAGTGTCCGGCCAGCCCCGGAGGGCACTGAAGCTTTCTTT. Protein: CAISVRPAPEGTEAFF.

V usage is TRBV5-1 and J usage is TRBJ2-6; 9 nucleotides agree with TRBD1. Germline V gene data show CDR1 as SGHRS and CDR2 as YFSETQ. This CDR3 contains 17 residues. Trimming removed 0 bases from V and 1 base from J; junction bases left unmatched: 2. The CDR3 DNA reads as TGCGCCAGCAGCTTGGAGGGACAGGGATCTGGGGCCAACGTCCTGACTTTC. Translation: CASSLEGQGSGANVLTF.

This chain connects TRBV28 to TRBJ2-5; D may correspond to TRBD1 or TRBD2 (6 bases each). The CDR3 totals 15 residues. The germline V gene encodes CDR1 MDHEN and CDR2 SYDVKM. V dropped 2 bases and J dropped 4 bases, with 14 bases sitting between them. CDR3 protein: CASSLITGRGETQYF. The CDR3 DNA sequence: TGTGCCAGCAGTTTAATAACAGGGCGGGGAGAGACCCAGTACTTC. Using reference TRBV28 and TRBJ2-5 for the parts outside the CDR3, the full variable domain is DVKVTQSSRYLVKRTGEKVFLECVQDMDHENMFWYRQDPGLGLRLIYFSYDVKMKEKGDIPEGYSVSREKKERFSLILESASTNQTSMYLCASSLITGRGETQYFGPGTRLLVL.

The chain links TRBV5-6 to TRBJ2-7, with TRBD2 identical over 10 bases. This CDR3 is 18 amino acids long. The trim removed 2 bases at V and 3 bases at J, leaving 14 bases unmatched. From germline, CDR1 is SGHDT and CDR2 YYEEEE. The CDR3 sequence: CASSFGSSLAGAGYEQYF. CDR3 sequence (DNA): TGTGCCAGCAGCTTCGGCTCAAGCCTAGCGGGAGCAGGCTACGAGCAGTACTTC.

The chain employs TRBV9 and TRBJ2-7; the match to TRBD2 covers 12 bases. The germline V gene encodes CDR1 SGDLS and CDR2 YYNGEE. The CDR3 is made up of 18 amino acids. With 7 bases clipped from V and 3 bases from J, the junction kept 17 bases outside the gene matches. The CDR3 DNA is TGTGCCAGCCAGCCTAAGACTAGCGGGAGTGAGAAGGGCTACGAGCAGTACTTC. This sequence encodes CASQPKTSGSEKGYEQYF.

The CDR3 is CASSLVRLAGAYNEQFF. CDR3 coding DNA: TGTGCCAGCAGCTTAGTTCGCCTAGCGGGCGCCTACAATGAGCAGTTCTTC. V gene TRBV7-8 combines with J gene TRBJ2-1, with TRBD2 identical over 8 bases. Germline values: CDR1 SGHVS, CDR2 FQNEAQ. The V and J ends lost 1 base and 2 bases, in that order; junction bases with no gene match: 7. This CDR3 has 17 residues.

The rearrangement links TRBV5-1 to TRBJ2-3; 9 positions agree with TRBD1. This CDR3 comprises 14 residues. CDR1 and CDR2 from the germline V gene are SGHRS and YFSETQ. The trim removed 7 bases at V and 3 bases at J, leaving 6 bases unmatched. CDR3 sequence (DNA): TGCGCCAGCTTCCCGGGACAGGGTACAGATACGCAGTATTTT. It is translated as CASFPGQGTDTQYF.

This clone appeared a few times. J is TRBJ1-5 and V is TRBV10-1; D gene uncertain. V lost 3 bases to trimming and J lost 4 bases, with 4 bases between them. Germline lookup yields CDR1 WNHNN and CDR2 SYGVQD (reference sequence). The CDR3 length is 12 residues. CDR3 sequence reads: CASSETNQPQHF. The CDR3 coding sequence is TGCGCCAGCAGTGAAACAAATCAGCCCCAGCATTTT.

This rearrangement joins TRBV6-1 to TRBJ1-1, with 7 nucleotides matching TRBD1. The CDR3 is 15 amino acids. V lost 2 bases and J lost 0; bases outside the gene matches: 3. Germline V CDR1 and CDR2: MNHNS, SASEGT. The DNA of the CDR3 is TGTGCCAGCAGTGAAAGGGACAGCTTGAACACTGAAGCTTTCTTT. This codes for CASSERDSLNTEAFF.

The chain recombines TRBV7-3 with TRBJ2-2; TRBD2 aligns across 9 bases. The CDR3 runs 17 residues. The V and J ends lost 5 bases and 5 bases, in that order; junction bases with no gene match: 12. CDR1 is SGHTA and CDR2 is FQGTGA in the germline V gene. CDR3 bases: TGTGCCAGCAGCCGCGGGAGGGGTGGAGGAAGGACCGGGGAGCTGTTTTTT. Translated: CASSRGRGGGRTGELFF. The full variable domain, its missing parts supplied by reference TRBV7-3 and TRBJ2-2, is GAGVSQTPSNKVTEKGKYVELRCDPISGHTALYWYRQSLGQGPEFLIYFQGTGAADDSGLPNDRFFAVRPEGSVSTLKIQRTERGDSAVYLCASSRGRGGGRTGELFFGEGSRLTVL.

The chain is built from TRBV7-9 and TRBJ2-1; D is undetermined. Germline lookup yields CDR1 SEHNR and CDR2 FQNEAQ (reference sequence). Trimming cost V 3 bases and J 0 bases, with 9 bases left between them. The CDR3 spans 15 residues. CDR3 amino acids: CASSLAFSSYNEQFF. DNA for the CDR3: TGTGCCAGCAGCTTGGCATTTTCCTCCTACAATGAGCAGTTCTTC.

CDR3 residues: CASSFLGTSAHNEQFF. The DNA for the CDR3 is TGTGCCAGCAGTTTTCTAGGGACTAGCGCCCACAATGAGCAGTTCTTC. V and J are TRBV27 and TRBJ2-1; 10 bases map to TRBD2. This CDR3 is built from 16 residues. The trim removed 3 bases at V and 5 bases at J, leaving 7 bases unmatched. Germline V CDR1 and CDR2: MNHEY, SMNVEV (reference sequence).

With regard to this clone: In the same sample, other DNA sequences code for this CDR3. This chain joins TRBV28 and TRBJ2-1; 10 positions agree with TRBD1. The trim removed 5 bases at V and 0 bases at J, leaving 4 bases unmatched. CDR1 and CDR2 (germline): MDHEN, SYDVKM. The length of the CDR3 is 16 residues. Here the CDR3 reads CASSPRTGGSYNEQFF. The CDR3 nucleotides are TGTGCCAGCAGTCCGCGGACAGGGGGCTCCTACAATGAGCAGTTCTTC.

The V gene is TRBV7-9, the J gene TRBJ2-7; TRBD1 aligns across 10 bases. V dropped 3 bases and J dropped 0; count of bases not matched to a gene: 5. Germline loops: CDR1 SEHNR, CDR2 FQNEAQ (reference sequence). The CDR3 runs 16 residues. This chain's CDR3 is CASSFTGTGDSYEQYF. The CDR3 DNA follows: TGTGCCAGCAGCTTCACCGGGACAGGGGACTCCTACGAGCAGTACTTC.

The chain is built from TRBV7-3 and TRBJ1-1, with 7 bases lining up with TRBD1. V was clipped by 4 bases and J by 5 bases; unmatched bases: 4. The CDR3 spans 13 residues. CDR1 is SGHTA and CDR2 is FQGTGA in the germline V gene. The CDR3 is CASSYRGRTEAFF. The CDR3 nucleotides read TGTGCCAGCAGCTACAGGGGTCGTACTGAAGCTTTCTTT. Combining the CDR3 with reference TRBV7-3 and TRBJ1-1 gives the whole variable domain GAGVSQTPSNKVTEKGKYVELRCDPISGHTALYWYRQSLGQGPEFLIYFQGTGAADDSGLPNDRFFAVRPEGSVSTLKIQRTERGDSAVYLCASSYRGRTEAFFGQGTRLTVV.

This clone was seen a few times. The chain has TRBV4-2 and TRBJ2-6, with D maybe TRBD1 (5 bases). Germline lookup yields CDR1 LGHNA and CDR2 YNFKEQ. V lost 0 bases and J 11 bases, leaving 11 bases between the germline ends. This CDR3 contains 14 residues. CDR3 coding DNA: TGTGCCAGCAGCCAAGATGCGGACATTCACGTCCTGACTTTC. It specifies CASSQDADIHVLTF.

This rearrangement joins TRBV14 to TRBJ1-1; perhaps TRBD1 as D (6 bases). V was shortened by 0 bases and J by 4 bases, with 12 bases between the two germline ends. Germline V gives CDR1 SGHDN, CDR2 FVKESK. This CDR3 has 15 residues. The CDR3 sequence: CASSQDRGRGTEAFF. DNA for the CDR3: TGTGCCAGCAGCCAAGATCGGGGGCGGGGCACTGAAGCTTTCTTT.

The CDR3 DNA reads TGTGCCAGCAGCGTAGGTTCCCTACTCTATGGCTACACCTTC. Translating gives CASSVGSLLYGYTF. The chain joins TRBV9 to TRBJ1-2; D is unresolved. The ends were cut back, 0 bases at V and 4 bases at J, with 10 bases in the middle. The CDR3 consists of 14 residues. Germline V gene lookup returns CDR1 SGDLS and CDR2 YYNGEE.

This clone is a singleton in its sample. This sequence joins TRBV27 and TRBJ2-7; D is unresolved. Germline loops: CDR1 MNHEY, CDR2 SMNVEV (reference sequence). The CDR3 contains 16 residues. V was trimmed by 4 bases and J by 2 bases, leaving 18 bases between them. The CDR3 spells CASSSSIRPGPYEQYF. The CDR3 nucleotides read TGTGCCAGCAGTTCCTCGATACGGCCAGGCCCCTACGAGCAGTACTTC.

V usage is TRBV7-8 and J usage is TRBJ1-3, with D maybe TRBD1 (6 bases). CDR1 and CDR2 from the germline V gene are SGHVS and FQNEAQ. CDR3 length: 14 amino acids. Trimming left V 5 bases short and J 4 bases short, with 12 bases between. This CDR3 is CASSPGVLGNTIYF. The CDR3 nucleotides are TGTGCCAGCAGCCCAGGGGTATTGGGAAACACCATATATTTT.

The V call is TRBV5-1, the J call TRBJ1-2; no clear D. This CDR3 has 15 amino acids. V was trimmed by 0 bases and J by 2 bases, leaving 11 bases between them. Germline V lookup: CDR1 SGHRS, CDR2 YFSETQ. CDR3 sequence: CASSLGSNSNYGYTF. The CDR3, as DNA: TGCGCCAGCAGCTTGGGTTCGAACAGCAACTATGGCTACACCTTC.